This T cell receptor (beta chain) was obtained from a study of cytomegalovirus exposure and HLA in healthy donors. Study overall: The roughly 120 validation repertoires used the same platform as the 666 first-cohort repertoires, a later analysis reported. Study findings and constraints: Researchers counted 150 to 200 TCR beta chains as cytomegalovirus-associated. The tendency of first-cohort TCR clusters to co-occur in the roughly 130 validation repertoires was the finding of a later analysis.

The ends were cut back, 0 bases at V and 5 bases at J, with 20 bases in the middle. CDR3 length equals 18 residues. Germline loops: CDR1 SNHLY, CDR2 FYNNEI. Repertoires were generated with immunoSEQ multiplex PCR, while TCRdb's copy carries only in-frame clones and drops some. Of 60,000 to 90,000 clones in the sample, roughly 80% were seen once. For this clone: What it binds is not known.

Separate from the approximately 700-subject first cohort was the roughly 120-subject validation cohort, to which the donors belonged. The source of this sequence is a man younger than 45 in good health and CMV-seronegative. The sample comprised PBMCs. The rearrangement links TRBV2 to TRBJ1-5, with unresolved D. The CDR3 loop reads CASSEAYLRKADDQPQHF. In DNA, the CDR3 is TGTGCCAGCAGTGAAGCGTACTTGCGAAAGGCGGATGATCAGCCCCAGCATTTT.